This T cell receptor (beta chain) is drawn from a study of blood T cell repertoires in COVID-19. The CDR3 runs to 17 residues. Germline-derived CDR1 and CDR2 are ENHRY and SYGVKD. V dropped 0 bases and J dropped 10; count of bases not matched to a gene: 9. Methods used by the authors: Counts of nucleated cells, estimated from reference gene primer amplification, were obtained. Libraries were prepared by immunoSEQ multiplex PCR; TCRdb keeps only in-frame clonotypes and omits some of them. The DNA was the basis for D and trimming; V, J and clone size are from that table. Among roughly 300,000 clones listed, around 86% were seen once.

This TCR came from a middle-aged woman who had recovered from COVID-19. Sequencing input: peripheral blood. This rearrangement joins TRBV10-3 to TRBJ1-6; TRBD1 agrees at 10 bases. The CDR3 DNA sequence: TGTGCCATCAGTGAGTCTAGCGAGGGGACAGGGGAATCACCCCTCCACTTT. Amino acid sequence: CAISESSEGTGESPLHF.